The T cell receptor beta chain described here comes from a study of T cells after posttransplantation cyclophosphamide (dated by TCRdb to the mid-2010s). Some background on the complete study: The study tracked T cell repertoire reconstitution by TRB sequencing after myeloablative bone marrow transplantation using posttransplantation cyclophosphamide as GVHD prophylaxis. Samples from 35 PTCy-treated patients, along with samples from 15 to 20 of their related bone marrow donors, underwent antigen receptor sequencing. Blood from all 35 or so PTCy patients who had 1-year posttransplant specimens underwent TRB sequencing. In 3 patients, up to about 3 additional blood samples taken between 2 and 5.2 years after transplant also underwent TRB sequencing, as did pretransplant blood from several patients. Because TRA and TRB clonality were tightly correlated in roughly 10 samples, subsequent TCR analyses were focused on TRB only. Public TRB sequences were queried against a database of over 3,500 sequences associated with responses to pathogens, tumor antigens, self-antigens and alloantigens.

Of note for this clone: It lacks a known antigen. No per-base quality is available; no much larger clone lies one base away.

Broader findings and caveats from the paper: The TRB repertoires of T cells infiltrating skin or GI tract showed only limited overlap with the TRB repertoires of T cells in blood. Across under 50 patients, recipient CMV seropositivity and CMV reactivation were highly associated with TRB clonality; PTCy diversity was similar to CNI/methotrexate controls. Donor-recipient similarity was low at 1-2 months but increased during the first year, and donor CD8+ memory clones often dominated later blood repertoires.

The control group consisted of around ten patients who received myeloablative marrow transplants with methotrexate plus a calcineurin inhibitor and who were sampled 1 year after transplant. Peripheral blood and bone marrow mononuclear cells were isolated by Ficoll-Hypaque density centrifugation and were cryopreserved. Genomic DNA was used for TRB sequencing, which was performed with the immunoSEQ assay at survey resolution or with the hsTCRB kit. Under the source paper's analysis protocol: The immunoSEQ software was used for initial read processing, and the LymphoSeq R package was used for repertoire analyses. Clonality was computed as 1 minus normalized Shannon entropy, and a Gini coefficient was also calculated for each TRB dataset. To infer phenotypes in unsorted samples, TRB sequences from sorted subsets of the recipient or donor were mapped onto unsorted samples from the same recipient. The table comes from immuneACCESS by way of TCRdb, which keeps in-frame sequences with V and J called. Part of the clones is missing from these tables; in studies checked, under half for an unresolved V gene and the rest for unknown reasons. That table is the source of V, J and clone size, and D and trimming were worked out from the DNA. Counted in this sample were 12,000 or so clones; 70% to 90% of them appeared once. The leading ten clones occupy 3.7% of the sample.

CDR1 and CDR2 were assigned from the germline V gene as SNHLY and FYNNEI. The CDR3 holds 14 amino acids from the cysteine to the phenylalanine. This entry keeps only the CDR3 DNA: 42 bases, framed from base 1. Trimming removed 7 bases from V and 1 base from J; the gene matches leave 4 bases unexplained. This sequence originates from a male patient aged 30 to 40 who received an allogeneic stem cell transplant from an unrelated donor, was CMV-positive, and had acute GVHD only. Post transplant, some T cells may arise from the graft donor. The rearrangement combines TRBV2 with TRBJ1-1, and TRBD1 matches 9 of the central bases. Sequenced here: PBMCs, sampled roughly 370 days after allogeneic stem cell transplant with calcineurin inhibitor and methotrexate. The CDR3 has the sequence CASKRQGGNTEAFF. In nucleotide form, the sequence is TGTGCCAGCAAGAGACAGGGGGGGAACACTGAAGCTTTCTTT.